This T cell receptor beta chain appears in the sequencing data of a study of cytomegalovirus exposure and HLA in healthy donors (dated by TCRdb to the late 2010s). As for the study more broadly: In an earlier analysis of about 560 of the donors, less than 350 Gb of sequence data and just under 120 million unique TCR beta sequences from about 179 million T cells were reported. Every repertoire in the discovery cohort had been generated on one and the same sequencing platform. The study aimed to test whether signatures of past pathogen exposure could be identified by cataloging public T cell receptors. To predict cytomegalovirus infection status, the study brought together high-throughput TCR immunosequencing, statistical association of individual TCRs with disease status, and machine learning. Both class I and class II loci were covered by HLA typing, at four-digit resolution. In a later genetic analysis, genome-wide SNP genotypes for about 60% of the 666 donors were used, and that subset was treated as a discovery cohort. Along with the approximately 700-subject first cohort, a separate validation cohort of 120 different subjects was used. Typing coverage varied by locus: 629-630 donors for A, B, C, DRB1 and DQB1; approximately 500 for DQA1; nearly 610 for DPA1; about 450 for DPB1. The study profiled the T cell repertoires of fewer than 850 subjects by immunosequencing and related them to cytomegalovirus serostatus. Among the roughly 380 genotyped donors, about 85% belonged to the genetic ancestry cluster associated with self-reported Caucasian donors. An early release that covered some 640 HLA-typed donors contained approximately 320 gigabases of sequencing data and around 80 million unique TCR sequences. Because of strong linkage in the cohort, roughly five DR-DQ haplotypes were treated as single units for association and clustering. On average, roughly 240,000 unique TCR beta nucleotide sequences were sequenced per donor among several hundred genotyped donors of the cohort, with around 19% of those sequences being non-productive. In a later analysis, previously published TCR beta repertoires from some 640 donors were re-analyzed and high-resolution HLA genotyping was added so that TCR occurrence patterns could be studied. Rather than drawing on any new phenotypic data, the later analysis identified candidate immune exposures from TCR beta sequences and the way those sequences occurred across donors. An earlier analysis of nearly 600 of the donors applied high-throughput TCR beta sequencing to assess whether each TCR beta V gene segment acted as functional or pseudogenic. Donor age, sex, ethnicity and CMV serostatus were compiled alongside the repertoire data. Paper-wide results and their limitations: About 17 rarely observed V segments, including chromosome 9 orphons, were excluded from the earlier analysis of several hundred of the donors because counts were too low. Linkage disequilibrium might explain the correlated functional status among segregating V segments, but an unknown experimental factor could not be ruled out. HLA typing was unavailable for some donors at each locus, so association tests used only the typed subset. A later genetic analysis reported fewer N-insertions in productive TCRs among donors in an Asian-associated ancestry cluster than the roughly 620-donor mean. Some IMGT-functional V segments, including TRBV6-2 and TRBV6-3, could not be told apart with the 87-base-pair reads, so those segments were excluded. A further reported finding was that TCR beta sequences accurately predicted the HLA-A and HLA-B alleles for most subjects in the first cohort. A cluster of highly shared sequence variants was judged likely to represent a technical artifact of the sequencing pipeline. In this cohort, only TCR beta chains were sequenced, and detectable features were limited by the absence of alpha or paired-chain data. A later analysis associated 16,951 TCR beta sequences with specific HLA alleles at a false discovery rate of 0.05. According to the authors, the approach could potentially be generalized to other disease states and immunological phenotypes. In an earlier analysis of under 600 of the donors, most TCR beta V segments were observed in productive rearrangements about 87% or about 30% of the time, broadly matching IMGT annotations. CMV serostatus was the only immune exposure information available for the cohort. A later analysis found that most CMV-associated TCR beta chains appeared HLA-restricted, with HLA associations seemingly driven largely by CMV exposure. A total of 150 to 200 TCR beta chains were listed by the study as associated with cytomegalovirus. In vitro tests confirmed that a few of the cytomegalovirus-associated TCR beta chains recognize cytomegalovirus antigens. In a later analysis, the rate of TCR association differed among HLA loci, with DRB1 alleles having the most associated TCRs and HLA-C alleles having the fewest. According to a later analysis, parvovirus B19, influenza, CMV and Epstein-Barr virus appeared linked to several top co-occurrence clusters. The classifier was reported to diagnose cytomegalovirus status with high specificity and sensitivity in both the original and validation cohorts. The presence/absence analyses assumed that sequencing depth was roughly uniform across donors, and that assumption may not be true. In a later genetic analysis, a missense DCLRE1C variant was associated with V-gene and J-gene trimming of TCR beta chains, and the association was replicated in an independent cohort. Most TCR sequences were observed very rarely across donors, whereas some public TCRs were present in many individuals. Assigning TCR associations to individual alleles was difficult when HLA alleles, especially DR and DQ, strongly co-occurred. A later analysis found that HLA-associated TCR beta chains were more clonally expanded and had lower generation probabilities than equally common non-associated chains.

The cohort comprised fewer than 750 healthy bone marrow donors. At the time of sampling, every cohort member was nominally healthy, though immune exposures that went unrecorded were likely present. The donor tested CMV seronegative and was one of the 352 seronegative cohort members. Every donor gave a peripheral blood sample, and the peripheral blood mononuclear cells from that sample were used for TCR beta sequencing. Genomic DNA was extracted from the blood cell samples with the Qiagen DNeasy Blood Extraction Kit. Points on this clone: The antigen this receptor binds is unknown. Base qualities are not recorded, but no much larger clone differs from it by a single base.

The library was built by means of the immunoSEQ multiplex PCR assay. A mixture of 60 forward primers for TCR Vbeta segments and 13 reverse primers for TCR Jbeta segments was used in the multiplex PCR. Amplification of the CDR3 region of rearranged TCR beta genes was performed with a multiplex PCR assay on genomic DNA. Amplified TCR beta libraries were sequenced as 87-base-pair reads on the Illumina HiSeq System. The authors' analysis ran thus. A later analysis tallied roughly 76 million unique TCR beta chains across the 700 or so repertoires, and approximately 11 million of those chains were shared by two or more donors. To remove PCR and sequencing errors, raw reads were error-corrected and collapsed into unique sequences using a nearest-neighbor algorithm that merged closely related sequences. CDR3 sequences were aligned to IMGT reference sequences to assign V, D and J gene segments. For a sequence to be retained, a match of at least six nucleotides to both a V gene segment and a J gene segment was required. A rearrangement was called productive if the CDR3 had no stop codons and remained in frame with V and J, and every other rearrangement was called non-productive. Following IMGT convention, CDR3 was defined as the stretch from the second conserved V-encoded cysteine to the conserved J-encoded phenylalanine. The earlier analysis of about 590 of the donors excluded sequences that lacked an unambiguous match to a single V gene segment. An earlier analysis of a few hundred of the donors called V segments functional above 56.7% productive rearrangements and segregating when the between-donor standard deviation exceeded 5%. A statistical classification framework was developed to diagnose cytomegalovirus status using the catalog of TCR beta chain sequences. V and J gene assignment, in a later analysis, came from comparing TCR nucleotide sequences with IMGT/GENE-DB human TR gene sequences. In a later analysis, CDR3 sequences and most-parsimonious VDJ recombination scenarios were assigned using the TCRdist pipeline. In a later analysis, each TCR beta chain was defined by its CDR3 amino acid sequence together with its V-gene family, and reads without a unique V-gene family were excluded. To address suspected cross-contamination and a sequencing artifact, a later analysis removed some 620 highly shared, low-generation-probability nucleotide sequences. A later analysis calculated a clonal expansion index for each public chain from normalized within-repertoire ranks of inferred template counts. Generation probabilities in a later analysis came from a VDJ recombination model fitted to out-of-frame rearrangements, and those results were checked against IGoR. In a later analysis, hypergeometric tests were used to score TCR-TCR, TCR-HLA and TCR-CMV co-occurrence, with a repertoire-size bias correction applied to TCR pairs. To estimate false discovery rates, a later analysis permuted the HLA or CMV assignments 20 times. In a later analysis, co-occurring TCRs were grouped with DBSCAN, and TCRdist sequence similarity was added when clustering was performed within HLA-allele-positive subsets. Repertoires with fewer than 30,000 or more than 120,000 public chains were left out of co-occurrence clustering, as were roughly five repertoires with anomalous nucleotide sharing. TCRdb stores this immuneACCESS table with in-frame sequences only. Part of the clones is absent; in the studies checked, under half of the shortfall reflects unresolved V genes, and no reason is known for the rest. V and J calls and clone size come straight from that table; D and trimming were deduced from the DNA. The sample table holds some 88,000 clones, of which about 60% were seen once. In total, the top ten clones hold 6.3% of the sample.

The germline V gene specifies SGHRS as CDR1 and YFSETQ as CDR2. From cysteine to phenylalanine, the CDR3 is 15 amino acids long. Just the 45-base CDR3 DNA is kept, in frame starting at base 1. Here V drops 4 bases and J drops 2 bases, and the junction holds 5 bases not matched to any gene. Recombination joined TRBV5-1 with TRBJ2-5, with 10 central nucleotides matching TRBD2. Material for sequencing was PBMCs. The clonotype originates from a woman in her 30s in good health and CMV-seronegative. The nucleotide sequence reads as follows: TGCGCCAGCAGCCTTAGCGGGGGGCCTCAAGAGACCCAGTACTTC. This sequence encodes CASSLSGGPQETQYF. With the portions outside the CDR3 filled from the reference TRBV5-1 and TRBJ2-5 genes, the complete variable region becomes KAGVTQTPRYLIKTRGQQVTLSCSPISGHRSVSWYQQTPGQGLQFLFEYFSETQRNKGNFPGRFSGRQFSNSRSEMNVSTLELGDSALYLCASSLSGGPQETQYFGPGTRLLVL.